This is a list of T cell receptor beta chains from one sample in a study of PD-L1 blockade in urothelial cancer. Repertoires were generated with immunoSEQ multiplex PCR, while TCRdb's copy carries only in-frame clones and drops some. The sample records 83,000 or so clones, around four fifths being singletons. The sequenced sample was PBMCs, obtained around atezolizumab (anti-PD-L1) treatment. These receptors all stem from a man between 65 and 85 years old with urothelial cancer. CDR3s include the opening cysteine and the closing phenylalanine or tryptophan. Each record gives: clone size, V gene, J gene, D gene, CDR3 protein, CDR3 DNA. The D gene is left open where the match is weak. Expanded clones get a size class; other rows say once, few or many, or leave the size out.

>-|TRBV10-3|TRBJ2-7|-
CAISEPDRRGEQYF
TGTGCCATCAGTGAACCAGACCGACGGGGCGAGCAGTACTTC
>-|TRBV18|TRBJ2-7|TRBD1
CASSLGQVSYEQYF
TGTGCCAGCTCACTCGGACAGGTCTCCTACGAGCAGTACTTC
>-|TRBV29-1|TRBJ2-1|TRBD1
CSVLRDRISNEQFF
TGCAGCGTTCTCCGGGACAGGATCAGCAATGAGCAGTTCTTC
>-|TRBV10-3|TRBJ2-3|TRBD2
CAIKPSGGGRSTDTQYF
TGTGCCATCAAACCTAGCGGGGGGGGGAGAAGCACAGATACGCAGTATTTT
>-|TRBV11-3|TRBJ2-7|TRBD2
CASSSPPLTSGHSWDEQYF
TGTGCCAGCAGCTCGCCCCCCTTGACTAGCGGCCACTCTTGGGACGAGCAGTACTTC
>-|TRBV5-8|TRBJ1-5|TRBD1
CASSLGKTGWKGPQHF
TGTGCCAGCAGCTTGGGAAAGACAGGGTGGAAGGGGCCCCAGCATTTT
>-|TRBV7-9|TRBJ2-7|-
CASSLQVDSYEQYF
TGTGCCAGCAGCTTACAGGTAGACTCCTACGAGCAGTACTTC
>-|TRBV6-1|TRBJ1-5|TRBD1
CASSDRGLGNQPQHF
TGTGCCAGCAGTGACAGGGGGCTGGGCAATCAGCCCCAGCATTTT
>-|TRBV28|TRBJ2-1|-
CASSPGQLYNEQFF
TGTGCCAGCAGTCCTGGACAGCTCTACAATGAGCAGTTCTTC
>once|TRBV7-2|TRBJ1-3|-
CAISVQGGYTIYF
TGTGCCATATCAGTCCAGGGAGGGTACACCATATATTTT
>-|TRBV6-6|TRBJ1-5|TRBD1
CASSWGRQGYQPQHF
TGTGCCAGCAGTTGGGGGCGACAGGGCTATCAGCCCCAGCATTTT
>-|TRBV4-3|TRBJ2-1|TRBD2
CASSQVRASGREQFF
TGCGCCAGCAGCCAAGTTAGGGCTAGCGGCCGTGAGCAGTTCTTC
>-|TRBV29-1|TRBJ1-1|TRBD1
CSLGTGEVATEAFF
TGCAGCCTCGGGACAGGGGAGGTTGCCACTGAAGCTTTCTTT
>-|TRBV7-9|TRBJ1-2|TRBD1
CASRLGTAPGNGYTF
TGTGCCAGCAGATTGGGGACAGCGCCTGGGAATGGCTACACCTTC
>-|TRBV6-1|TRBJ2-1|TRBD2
CASVGLAGGNEQFF
TGTGCCAGCGTTGGACTAGCGGGGGGAAATGAGCAGTTCTTC
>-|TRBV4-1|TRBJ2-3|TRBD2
CASSQEWLAGATDTQYF
TGCGCCAGCAGCCAAGAGTGGCTAGCGGGAGCCACAGATACGCAGTATTTT
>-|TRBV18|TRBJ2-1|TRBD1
CASSAGTGLPEQFF
TGTGCCAGCTCGGCCGGGACAGGATTACCTGAGCAGTTCTTC
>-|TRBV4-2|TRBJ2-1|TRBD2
CASSQEALAGGPYNEQFF
TGTGCCAGCAGCCAAGAGGCGCTAGCGGGGGGGCCGTACAATGAGCAGTTCTTC
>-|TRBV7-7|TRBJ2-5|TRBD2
CASSSRQSGGKETQYF
TGTGCTAGCAGCTCCAGACAGAGCGGGGGCAAAGAGACCCAGTACTTC
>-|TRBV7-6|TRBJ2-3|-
CASSPIVTDTQYF
TGTGCCAGCAGCCCCATAGTGACAGATACGCAGTATTTT
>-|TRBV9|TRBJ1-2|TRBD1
CASSAPGQDGYTF
TGTGCCAGCAGCGCCCCGGGACAGGATGGCTACACCTTC
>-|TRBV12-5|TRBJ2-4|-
CASGLVPGLGIQYF
TGTGCTAGTGGTTTGGTACCGGGGTTGGGCATTCAGTACTTC
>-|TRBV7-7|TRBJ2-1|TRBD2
CASSLGTGLAEYNEQFF
TGTGCTAGCAGCTTAGGGACCGGACTAGCGGAATACAATGAGCAGTTCTTC
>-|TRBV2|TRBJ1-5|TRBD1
CASRNRDSQPQHF
TGTGCCAGCAGAAACCGGGACAGCCAGCCCCAGCATTTT
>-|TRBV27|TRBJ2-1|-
CASKRQGGFNEQFF
TGTGCCAGCAAGAGGCAGGGGGGCTTCAATGAGCAGTTCTTC
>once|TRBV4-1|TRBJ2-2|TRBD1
CASSQRGTGNANTGELFF
TGCGCCAGCAGCCAGCGCGGGACAGGGAACGCGAACACCGGGGAGCTGTTTTTT
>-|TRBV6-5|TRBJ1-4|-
CASSSPNLGANEKLFF
TGTGCCAGCAGTTCCCCAAATCTCGGGGCTAATGAAAAACTGTTTTTT
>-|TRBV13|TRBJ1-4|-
CASSFNEGGLREKLFF
TGTGCCAGCAGCTTTAATGAGGGAGGATTACGAGAAAAACTGTTTTTT
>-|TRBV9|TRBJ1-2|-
CASSVEGVYSYGYTF
TGTGCCAGCAGCGTAGAGGGGGTTTATAGCTATGGCTACACCTTC
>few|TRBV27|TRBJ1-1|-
CASSPGGNTEAFF
TGTGCCAGCAGTCCGGGGGGCAACACTGAAGCTTTCTTT
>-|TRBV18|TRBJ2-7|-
CASSPKGAGYEQYF
TGTGCCAGCTCACCAAAAGGGGCCGGGTACGAGCAGTACTTC
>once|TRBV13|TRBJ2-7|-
CASSSGTLSYEQYF
TGTGCCAGCAGCTCCGGGACTCTCTCCTACGAGCAGTACTTC
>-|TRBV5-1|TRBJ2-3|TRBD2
CASRKRESTDTQYF
TGCGCCAGCAGGAAGCGGGAGAGCACAGATACGCAGTATTTT
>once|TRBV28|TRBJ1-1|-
CASSLDPQRMNTEAFF
TGTGCCAGCAGTTTAGATCCACAGAGAATGAACACTGAAGCTTTCTTT
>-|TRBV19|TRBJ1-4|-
CASTWGGTNEKLFF
TGTGCCAGTACGTGGGGGGGCACTAATGAAAAACTGTTTTTT
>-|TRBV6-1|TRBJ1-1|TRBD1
CASSESRTGGEAFF
TGTGCCAGCAGTGAAAGTCGGACAGGTGGTGAAGCTTTCTTT
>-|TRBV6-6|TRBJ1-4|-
CASSDQSAEKLFF
TGTGCCAGCAGTGATCAAAGCGCTGAAAAACTGTTTTTT
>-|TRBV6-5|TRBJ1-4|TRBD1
CASSFGQGGKLFF
TGTGCCAGCAGTTTCGGACAGGGAGGAAAACTGTTTTTT
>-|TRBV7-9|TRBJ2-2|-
CASSLDLNTGELFF
TGTGCCAGCAGCTTAGACCTAAACACCGGGGAGCTGTTTTTT
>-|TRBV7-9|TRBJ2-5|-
CASSFSQETQYF
TGTGCCAGCAGCTTTTCACAAGAGACCCAGTACTTC
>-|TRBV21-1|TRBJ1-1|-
CASSTENTEAFF
TGTGCCAGCAGCACAGAGAACACTGAAGCTTTCTTT
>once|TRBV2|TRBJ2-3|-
CASSGGGGHTQYF
TGTGCCAGCAGTGGAGGGGGGGGGCATACGCAGTATTTT
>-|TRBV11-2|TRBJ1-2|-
CASSWAEGTYGYTF
TGTGCCAGCAGCTGGGCGGAGGGGACCTATGGCTACACCTTC
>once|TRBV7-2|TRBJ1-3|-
CASSLVAGVEGNTIYF
TGTGCCAGCAGCTTAGTGGCAGGGGTTGAAGGAAACACCATATATTTT
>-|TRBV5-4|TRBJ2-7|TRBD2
CASSSGLAATSYEQYF
TGTGCCAGCAGCTCGGGACTAGCGGCGACCTCCTACGAGCAGTACTTC
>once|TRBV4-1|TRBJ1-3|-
CASSQDWSFSGNTIYF
TGCGCCAGCAGCCAAGACTGGAGTTTCTCTGGAAACACCATATATTTT
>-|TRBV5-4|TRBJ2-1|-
CASSLWTVDEQFF
TGTGCCAGCAGCTTGTGGACAGTCGATGAGCAGTTCTTC
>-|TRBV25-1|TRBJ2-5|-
CASSYPSGSGETQYF
TGTGCCAGCAGTTACCCCAGCGGGTCGGGAGAGACCCAGTACTTC
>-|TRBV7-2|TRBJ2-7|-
CASSSPPTGPSSYEQYF
TGTGCCAGCAGCTCCCCTCCCACAGGGCCGAGCTCCTACGAGCAGTACTTC